The 24 T cell receptor beta chains given below trace back to one sample, sequenced in a study of early T cells in non-severe SARS-CoV-2 infection. MiXCR, applied by TCRdb to the 5' RACE reads, yields one record per CDR3 protein. The table records 40,000 to 55,000 distinct CDR3 sequences, roughly 4% of them present only once. Input material: whole blood. The receptors here all came from an adult who was a healthcare worker with PCR-confirmed SARS-CoV-2 infection or an uninfected control (not recorded which).

The rearrangement joins TRBV7-9 to TRBJ2-2, with 7 bases matching TRBD1. Germline-derived CDR1 and CDR2 are SEHNR and FQNEAQ (reference sequence). The CDR3 sequence is 14 residues long. V lost 5 bases to trimming and J lost 5 bases; unmatched junction nucleotides: 5. Here the CDR3 DNA reads TGTGCCAGCAGCCTAGTGACAGGGACCGGGGAGCTGTTTTTT. Translation: CASSLVTGTGELFF.

This clonotype appeared many times. The chain couples TRBV4-1 to TRBJ2-5, with D maybe TRBD1 (5 bases). V lost 0 bases to trimming and J lost 2 bases, with 10 bases between them. Germline values: CDR1 MGHRA, CDR2 YSYEKL. The CDR3 length is 15 residues. The CDR3 DNA reads TGCGCCAGCAGCCAAGAAATGACAGTTCAAGAGACCCAGTACTTC. Its translation is CASSQEMTVQETQYF.

This clonotype was counted at least ten times. The CDR3 protein is CASSSSGTGYQPQHF. CDR3 DNA: TGTGCCAGCAGTTCATCCGGGACAGGGTATCAGCCCCAGCATTTT. This chain links TRBV28 with TRBJ1-5, with 9 nucleotides matching TRBD1. The CDR3 has 15 amino acids. Per the germline V gene, CDR1 is MDHEN and CDR2 is SYDVKM. Trimming removed 4 bases from V and 5 bases from J; junction bases left unmatched: 6.

This clonotype was seen at least ten times. This sequence joins TRBV7-2 and TRBJ1-3; possible D gene TRBD1, 5 bases. The CDR3 extends over 16 amino acids. Per the germline V gene, CDR1 is SGHTA and CDR2 is FQGNSA. V shed 2 bases and J shed 7 bases, with 18 bases lying between them. Here the CDR3 DNA reads TGTGCCAGCAGCTTAACGGGGCCTTACATACTGAACACCATATATTTT. This gives the protein CASSLTGPYILNTIYF.

This clonotype appeared many times. The V gene is TRBV6-1, the J gene TRBJ1-2; unclear D gene. The CDR3 is 14 residues long. V lost 3 bases, J lost 1 base, and 9 bases lay in between. CDR1 and CDR2 (germline): MNHNS, SASEGT. CDR3 region: CASSEVWVNYGYTF. The CDR3 nucleotides are TGTGCCAGCAGTGAGGTCTGGGTTAACTATGGCTACACCTTC.

The chain has TRBV10-2 and TRBJ2-7; 13 bases match TRBD2. Trimming removed 5 bases from V and 0 bases from J; junction bases left unmatched: 1. The germline gives CDR1 WSHSY, CDR2 SAAADI. CDR3 length: 15 residues. For the CDR3, the DNA is TGCGCCAGCAGTTGGACTAGCGGGAGCTCCTACGAGCAGTACTTC. This gives the protein CASSWTSGSSYEQYF.

This clonotype was recorded many times. The rearrangement joins TRBV10-3 to TRBJ2-6; D is ambiguous. Trimming cost V 3 bases and J 5 bases, with 14 bases left between them. From germline, CDR1 is ENHRY and CDR2 SYGVKD. The CDR3 has 16 residues. The chain's CDR3 is CAISDPYPGRANVLTF. The CDR3 DNA reads as TGTGCCATCAGTGATCCCTACCCCGGGCGGGCCAACGTCCTGACTTTC.

In this sample, this clonotype turned up many times. The chain is built from TRBV12-3 or TRBV12-4 and TRBJ2-1; 12 bases fit TRBD2. Trimming removed 6 bases from V and 7 bases from J; junction bases left unmatched: 1. The CDR3 covers 13 residues. The CDR3 bases are TGTGCCAGCAGGACTAGCGGGGGTAATGAGCAGTTCTTC. Translating gives CASRTSGGNEQFF.

There are many counts of this clonotype. The chain joins TRBV30 to TRBJ2-5; no clear D. CDR1 is GTSNPN, CDR2 SVGIG, per germline (reference sequence). The CDR3 length is 14 residues. Trimming pared 4 bases from V and 0 bases from J, leaving 12 bases between. CDR3 DNA: TGTGCCTGGATGGGTACGGCCGACCAAGAGACCCAGTACTTC. Encoded protein: CAWMGTADQETQYF.

The chain is built from TRBV29-1 and TRBJ2-3, with 10 bases fitting TRBD2. The germline gives CDR1 SQVTM, CDR2 ANQGSEA. The CDR3 has 14 residues. With V trimmed by 7 bases and J by 10 bases, 14 bases remained unmatched. The CDR3 DNA sequence: TGCAGCGCTTCTACTAAGCGGGGGGGCACGGCGCAGTATTTT. The encoded protein is CSASTKRGGTAQYF.

The sample holds many counts of this clonotype. The genes are TRBV5-1 and TRBJ2-7; TRBD1 is a possible D gene (6 bases). Trimming took off 1 base at V and 3 bases at J, with 11 bases between the two ends. From germline, CDR1 is SGHRS and CDR2 YFSETQ. The CDR3 spans 14 residues. As DNA, the CDR3 is TGCGCCAGCAGCTTGAGGCAGGGGTACTACGAGCAGTACTTC. This translates into CASSLRQGYYEQYF.

This rearrangement joins TRBV6-6 to TRBJ2-3, with TRBD2 matching over 11 bases. This CDR3 is built from 14 residues. V gave up 6 bases and J gave up 1 base; unmatched junction bases: 0. Germline V gene lookup returns CDR1 MNHNY and CDR2 SVGAGI (reference sequence). This chain's CDR3 is CASRLAGGTDTQYF. CDR3 bases: TGTGCCAGCAGACTAGCGGGAGGCACAGATACGCAGTATTTT.

This clonotype has at least ten counts. The rearrangement joins TRBV20-1 to TRBJ1-5; possibly TRBD1 for D (6 bases). CDR3 length equals 12 residues. The V end was cut by 6 bases, the J end by 2 bases, with 8 bases between. Germline values: CDR1 DFQATT, CDR2 SNEGSKA (reference sequence). CDR3 sequence: CSARTGNQPQHF. The CDR3 coding sequence is TGCAGTGCCCGGACAGGCAATCAGCCCCAGCATTTT.

The sample holds many counts of this clonotype. The rearrangement joins TRBV11-2 to TRBJ2-7, with D unclear. V was trimmed by 5 bases and J by 0 bases, leaving 14 bases between them. The CDR3 length is 15 residues. The germline V gene has CDR1 SGHAT and CDR2 FQNNGV. CDR3 sequence reads: CASSIYSSISYEQYF. The CDR3 DNA reads as TGTGCCAGCAGCATTTATAGCAGCATCTCCTACGAGCAGTACTTC.

This clonotype came up many times. V and J are TRBV11-2 and TRBJ1-1; TRBD1 is a possible D gene (6 bases). Between the trimmed V and J ends, which lost 5 bases and 4 bases, there was a span of 17 bases. Looked up from germline, CDR1 is SGHAT and CDR2 is FQNNGV. This CDR3 is 15 amino acids long. The CDR3 region is CASSPQAGVSTEAFF. The CDR3 DNA sequence: TGTGCCAGCAGCCCTCAGGCAGGGGTTAGCACTGAAGCTTTCTTT.

A few counts support this clonotype. This chain uses TRBV11-3 with TRBJ1-4; TRBD1 is a possible D gene (6 bases). Germline V gives CDR1 SGHNT, CDR2 YENEEA. The CDR3 sequence is 13 residues long. Trimming removed 5 bases at V and 8 bases at J, with 12 bases between. Here the CDR3 DNA reads TGTGCCAGCAGCCGCGACAGGACAGAAAAACTGTTTTTT. Translating it yields CASSRDRTEKLFF.

This clonotype has a count of ten or more. This sequence joins TRBV29-1 and TRBJ2-7; 10 bases map to TRBD2. V lost 6 bases to trimming and J lost 0 bases; unmatched junction nucleotides: 8. The CDR3 covers 15 residues. CDR1 is SQVTM and CDR2 is ANQGSEA in the germline V gene. The CDR3: CSVLKLAGNSYEQYF. CDR3 sequence (DNA): TGCAGCGTATTAAAACTAGCGGGGAACTCCTACGAGCAGTACTTC.

There are a few counts of this clonotype. The chain has TRBV10-3 and TRBJ2-1, with TRBD1 as a possible D gene (6 bases). Germline CDR1 reads ENHRY; CDR2 reads SYGVKD. V was pared by 10 bases and J by 8 bases, with 24 bases between. The CDR3 is 15 residues long. The CDR3 here is CATGPGTPWTDEQFF. In DNA form, the CDR3 reads TGTGCCACCGGACCCGGGACACCCTGGACCGATGAGCAGTTCTTC.

This clonotype occurred many times. This chain links TRBV12-3 or TRBV12-4 with TRBJ2-7; 9 bases map to TRBD2. The V segment lost 6 bases and the J segment 4 bases; nucleotides outside the gene matches: 7. This CDR3 region has 14 residues. DNA of the CDR3: TGTGCCAGCAGCTCCGGACTAGCGATTTACGAGCAGTACTTC. This codes for CASSSGLAIYEQYF.

This clonotype was seen repeatedly, ten times or more. The chain joins TRBV27 to TRBJ1-5; D is perhaps TRBD1 (5 bases). CDR1 is MNHEY and CDR2 is SMNVEV in the germline V gene (reference sequence). The CDR3 length is 16 residues. V lost 0 bases to trimming and J lost 4 bases, with 13 bases between them. In DNA form, the CDR3 reads TGTGCCAGCAGTTTATCGTTCGGGGGAGAGAATCAGCCCCAGCATTTT. It is translated as CASSLSFGGENQPQHF.

This clonotype has at least ten counts. The chain combines TRBV4-1 with TRBJ2-7, with D maybe TRBD2 (5 bases). Trimming shortened V by 0 bases and J by 2 bases, and 11 bases separated the two germline ends. The CDR3 has 15 residues. Germline V gives CDR1 MGHRA, CDR2 YSYEKL. The DNA of the CDR3 is TGCGCCAGCAGCCAAGAGGCTAGCCGACCCTACGAGCAGTACTTC. This codes for CASSQEASRPYEQYF.

Ten or more counts support this clonotype. The chain carries TRBV5-1 and TRBJ2-1; 9 bases are a match to TRBD2. Germline assignment: CDR1 SGHRS and CDR2 YFSETQ. The length of the CDR3 is 19 residues. J was trimmed by 1 base and V by 4 bases; bases with no gene match: 15. The CDR3 coding sequence is TGCGCCAGCAGCGCCGCGAACCCACTAGCGGGCCCATCCTACAATGAGCAGTTCTTC. Its translation: CASSAANPLAGPSYNEQFF.

This clonotype was seen repeatedly, ten times or more. The chain recombines TRBV3-1 with TRBJ2-7; 7 nucleotides line up with TRBD2. The CDR3 totals 14 residues. V gave up 1 base and J gave up 3 bases; unmatched junction bases: 3. From germline, CDR1 is LGHDT and CDR2 YNNKEL (reference sequence). The CDR3 DNA is TGTGCCAGCAGCCAAGGAATAGCGGGCTACGAGCAGTACTTC. Its translation is CASSQGIAGYEQYF.

This clonotype came up many times. The V gene is TRBV20-1, the J gene TRBJ2-2; 8 bases map to TRBD2. Germline V CDR1 and CDR2: DFQATT, SNEGSKA (reference sequence). The CDR3 consists of 14 residues. V dropped 5 bases and J dropped 6; count of bases not matched to a gene: 8. CDR3: CSARDDGRAGELFF. The CDR3 DNA sequence: TGCAGTGCTCGGGATGACGGGAGGGCCGGGGAGCTGTTTTTT.